Below, 14 T cell receptor beta chains from the same sample are listed, as sequenced in a study of vaccination effects on CD4 cells after COVID-19. Before sequencing, viral peptide pools were used by the ViraFEST assay to expand antigen-specific CD4+ T cells. Upon completion of roughly ten days in culture, CD4+ T cells were isolated. Nucleocapsid antibodies were negative in the vaccine recipients, who had never had SARS-CoV-2 infection. The repertoire was sequenced with immunoSEQ multiplex PCR; TCRdb's copy has only in-frame clones and lacks some. The repertoire holds tens of thousands of clones, with 60% to 80% as singletons. No antigens are known for them. Source: CD4+ T cells from PBMCs cultured with HCoV-NL63 spike peptides, taken before COVID-19 vaccination. The receptors originated from a human donor who received a COVID-19 vaccine.

This clone has a handful of counts. This chain uses TRBV7-3 with TRBJ1-1; D remains ambiguous. The V and J ends lost 2 bases and 1 base respectively, with 5 bases between them. The CDR3 is 13 residues long. CDR1 and CDR2 from the germline V gene are SGHTA and FQGTGA. DNA of the CDR3: TGTGCCAGCAGCTTATCAGGGAACACTGAAGCTTTCTTT. It codes for CASSLSGNTEAFF.

This clone has more than one count but fewer than ten. The chain recombines TRBV2 with TRBJ2-2; TRBD1 matches at 11 bases. CDR3 length: 15 residues. Germline CDR1 reads SNHLY; CDR2 reads FYNNEI. The ends lost 6 bases at V and 5 bases at J; junction bases unmatched: 5. CDR3 in DNA: TGTGCCAGCAGGCCCGGGACAGGGGGAACCGGGGAGCTGTTTTTT. This codes for CASRPGTGGTGELFF.

This clone was counted only a few times. This chain joins TRBV18 and TRBJ1-2, with TRBD1 matching over 7 bases. The CDR3 totals 13 residues. CDR1 is KGHSH, CDR2 LQKENI, per germline. The V segment lost 3 bases and the J segment 6 bases; nucleotides outside the gene matches: 4. The CDR3 is CASSPTGWDGYTF. For the CDR3, the DNA is TGTGCCAGCTCACCGACAGGGTGGGATGGCTACACCTTC.

This clone was seen only a few times. The chain uses TRBV6-5 and TRBJ2-3; maybe TRBD2 (6 bases). The V gene lost 8 bases and the J gene lost 0 bases, with 15 bases spanning the gap. There are 15 residues in the CDR3. Germline-derived CDR1 and CDR2 are MNHEY and SVGAGI. Here the CDR3 DNA reads TGTGCCAGCGTCGGGACTCAGATTAGCACAGATACGCAGTATTTT. This translates into CASVGTQISTDTQYF.

This chain joins TRBV5-6 and TRBJ2-7; weak D call: TRBD1 (6 bases). V dropped 2 bases and J dropped 7 bases, with 22 bases sitting between them. This CDR3 region has 16 residues. Germline V gives CDR1 SGHDT, CDR2 YYEEEE. The CDR3 region has the DNA TGTGCCAGCAGCTTTCGACAAAGGGGACACCTCGGGGAGCAGTACGTC. Encoded protein: CASSFRQRGHLGEQYV.

This chain joins TRBV7-2 and TRBJ2-3; 8 bases align to TRBD1. Looked up from germline, CDR1 is SGHTA and CDR2 is FQGNSA. V dropped 5 bases and J dropped 0; count of bases not matched to a gene: 4. This CDR3 is built from 15 residues. CDR3 loop: CASSRDRSSTDTQYF. For the CDR3, the DNA is TGTGCCAGCAGCCGGGACAGGTCTAGCACAGATACGCAGTATTTT.

This clone was seen a few times. The V and J genes are TRBV2 and TRBJ1-2; possibly TRBD1 for D (5 bases). Germline assignment: CDR1 SNHLY and CDR2 FYNNEI. This CDR3 comprises 13 residues. V was clipped by 6 bases and J by 6 bases, with 14 bases between them. CDR3 coding DNA: TGTGCCAGCAGCCCGCAGGGTGTAGATGGCTACACCTTC. Its protein is CASSPQGVDGYTF.

The V and J genes are TRBV4-1 and TRBJ2-5, with D hard to call. There are 15 residues in the CDR3. The V end lost 4 bases, the J end lost 5 bases, and 17 bases lay between the germline ends. The germline V gene has CDR1 MGHRA and CDR2 YSYEKL. Here the CDR3 reads CASSPLLRKPETQYF. Written as DNA, the CDR3 is TGCGCCAGCAGCCCTTTGTTACGGAAGCCGGAGACCCAGTACTTC.

The chain combines TRBV9 with TRBJ2-1; no reliable D call. Germline lookup yields CDR1 SGDLS and CDR2 YYNGEE. The V gene lost 2 bases and the J gene lost 0 bases, with 6 bases spanning the gap. The CDR3 consists of 14 residues. CDR3: CASSVDTSYNEQFF. In DNA, the CDR3 is TGTGCCAGCAGCGTTGACACCTCCTACAATGAGCAGTTCTTC.

V is TRBV5-5 and J is TRBJ1-2; TRBD1 aligns across 8 bases. Germline V gene lookup returns CDR1 SGHKS and CDR2 YYEKEE (reference sequence). V trimming: 4 bases; J trimming: 1 base; junction bases outside the gene matches: 6. This CDR3 comprises 15 residues. The CDR3 coding sequence is TGTGCCAGCAGCCCCGGGACAGGACGTAACTATGGCTACACCTTC. As protein: CASSPGTGRNYGYTF.

The chain links TRBV18 to TRBJ2-5; the match to TRBD2 covers 11 bases. Germline V gene data show CDR1 as KGHSH and CDR2 as LQKENI. The length of the CDR3 is 18 residues. V lost 1 base, J lost 0 bases, and 7 bases stayed unmatched. CDR3 coding DNA: TGTGCCAGCTCACCACAACGTCTAGCGGGGGGAAACCAAGAGACCCAGTACTTC. Residues: CASSPQRLAGGNQETQYF.

The chain uses TRBV4-1 and TRBJ1-3; 10 bases align to TRBD1. After removal of 7 bases from V and 3 bases from J, the junction contained 9 bases not matched to a gene. Germline assignment: CDR1 MGHRA and CDR2 YSYEKL. The CDR3 length is 16 residues. Written as DNA, the CDR3 is TGCGCCAGCACGACCGGGACAGGGGTCTTTGGAAACACCATATATTTT. Translation: CASTTGTGVFGNTIYF.

The chain recombines TRBV29-1 with TRBJ1-2, with TRBD1 matching over 7 bases. Germline values: CDR1 SQVTM, CDR2 ANQGSEA. The CDR3 consists of 13 residues. The V segment lost 3 bases and the J segment 6 bases; nucleotides outside the gene matches: 7. CDR3 residues: CSVEAGQGDGYTF. For the CDR3, the DNA is TGCAGCGTTGAGGCCGGGCAGGGGGATGGCTACACCTTC.

This sequence joins TRBV5-1 and TRBJ1-4; D perhaps matches TRBD1 (6 bases). The V gene lost 2 bases and the J gene lost 4 bases, with 9 bases spanning the gap. The CDR3 sequence is 14 residues long. The germline V gene has CDR1 SGHRS and CDR2 YFSETQ. CDR3 nucleotide sequence: TGCGCCAGCAGCTTCCGGACAGATAATGAAAAACTGTTTTTT. Amino acid sequence: CASSFRTDNEKLFF.